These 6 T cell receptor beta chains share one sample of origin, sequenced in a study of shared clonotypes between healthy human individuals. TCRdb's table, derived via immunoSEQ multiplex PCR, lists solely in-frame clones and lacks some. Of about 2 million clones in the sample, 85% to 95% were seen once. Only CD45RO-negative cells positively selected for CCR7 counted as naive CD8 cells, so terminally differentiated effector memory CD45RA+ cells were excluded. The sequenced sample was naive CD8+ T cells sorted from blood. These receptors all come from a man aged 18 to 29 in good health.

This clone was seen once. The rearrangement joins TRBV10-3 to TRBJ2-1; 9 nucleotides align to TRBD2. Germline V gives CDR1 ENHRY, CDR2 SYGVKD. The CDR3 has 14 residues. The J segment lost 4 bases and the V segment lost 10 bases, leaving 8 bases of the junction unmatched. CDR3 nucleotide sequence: TGTGCCACCCACCCTAGCGGGGCGTACAATGAGCAGTTCTTC. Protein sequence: CATHPSGAYNEQFF.

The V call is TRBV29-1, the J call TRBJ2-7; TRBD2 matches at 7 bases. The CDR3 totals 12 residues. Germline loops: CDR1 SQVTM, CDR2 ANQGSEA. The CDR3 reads CTSREGPYEQYF. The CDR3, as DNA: TGCACCTCAAGGGAGGGACCCTACGAGCAGTACTTC.

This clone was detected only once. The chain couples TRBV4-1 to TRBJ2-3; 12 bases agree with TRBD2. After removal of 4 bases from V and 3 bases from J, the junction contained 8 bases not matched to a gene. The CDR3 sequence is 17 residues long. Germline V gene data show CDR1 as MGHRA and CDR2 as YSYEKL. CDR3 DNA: TGCGCCAGCAGCCCTCAAGCACTAGCGGGGGGTACAGATACGCAGTATTTT. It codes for CASSPQALAGGTDTQYF.

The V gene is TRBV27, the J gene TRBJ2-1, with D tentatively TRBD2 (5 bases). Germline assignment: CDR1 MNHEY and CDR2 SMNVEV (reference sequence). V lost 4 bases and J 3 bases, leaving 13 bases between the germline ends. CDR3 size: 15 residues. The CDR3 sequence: CASSWTGNYYNEQFF. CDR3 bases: TGTGCCAGCAGTTGGACGGGGAACTACTACAATGAGCAGTTCTTC.

DNA of the CDR3: TGTGCCAGTTATTCAGCTAATCTGGGAGGGCCCGGTGGCTACACCTTC. Amino acid sequence: CASYSANLGGPGGYTF. V usage is TRBV19 and J usage is TRBJ1-2, with D uncertain. Germline CDR1 and CDR2: LNHDA and SQIVND (reference sequence). Trimming cost V 8 bases and J 7 bases, with 26 bases left between them. CDR3 length: 16 amino acids.

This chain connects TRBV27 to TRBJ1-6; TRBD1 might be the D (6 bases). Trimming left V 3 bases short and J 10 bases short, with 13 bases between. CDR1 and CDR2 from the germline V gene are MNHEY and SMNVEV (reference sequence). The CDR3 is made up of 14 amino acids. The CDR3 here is CASSFKGDWSPLHF. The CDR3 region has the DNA TGTGCCAGCAGTTTCAAGGGGGACTGGTCACCCCTCCACTTT.